The rows below give T cell receptor beta chains drawn from one sample of a study of T cell changes during pregnancy in multiple sclerosis. Produced via immunoSEQ multiplex PCR; TCRdb's table is partial and in-frame only. The sample carries approximately 35,000 clones, 90% recorded once. Specimen: CD4+ T cells from peripheral blood mononuclear cells, collected in the second trimester of pregnancy. Receptor source: a female donor in good health, enrolled as a control in a pregnancy study. CDR3s leave out the opening cysteine and the closing phenylalanine or tryptophan.

CDR3aa | j_gene | v_gene
ASRKSQGAGKLMDSPLH | TRBJ1-6 | TRBV2
ASSSLTGGETQY | TRBJ2-5 | TRBV27
ASSSQGRTEQF | TRBJ2-1 | TRBV27
ASGSSFSGELF | TRBJ2-2 | TRBV12-5
ASSFFPGQTTEAF | TRBJ1-1 | TRBV7-2
ASSPTVTDTQY | TRBJ2-3 | TRBV7-7
ASSPTGLDTSGSPQY | TRBJ2-3 | TRBV19
ATLKRVYGYT | TRBJ1-2 | TRBV19
ASSSAGVNTEAF | TRBJ1-1 | TRBV5-4
ASSLVGAGGTEAF | TRBJ1-1 | TRBV5-5
ASSVTGDRNTEAF | TRBJ1-1 | TRBV19
ASSPRGLDFGGEQY | TRBJ2-7 | TRBV7-9
AWSVGTHTTNEKLF | TRBJ1-4 | TRBV30
ASSAAQNGSPLH | TRBJ1-6 | TRBV7-9
ASSSQGLADSNEQF | TRBJ2-1 | TRBV7-9
ASSGGLAGGGEQF | TRBJ2-1 | TRBV4-2
AISAQGSSGNTIY | TRBJ1-3 | TRBV10-3
ASSARDRGQGQPQH | TRBJ1-5 | TRBV6-1
ASSRQGGEKLF | TRBJ1-4 | TRBV5-8
ASSPTGSYGYT | TRBJ1-2 | TRBV19
ASSPTTGVTSYEQY | TRBJ2-7 | TRBV18
ASSQDQRGNGYT | TRBJ1-2 | TRBV14
ASSPPGGTSVAF | TRBJ1-1 | TRBV18
SVQWQLNTEAF | TRBJ1-1 | TRBV29-1
ASSNPDRGHPRQY | TRBJ2-7 | TRBV21-1
ASSRQGATLYEQY | TRBJ2-7 | TRBV27
SVEVLTRMNTEAF | TRBJ1-1 | TRBV29-1
ASSPQPLGETSYNEQF | TRBJ2-1 | TRBV7-6
ASSLRDRGSTDTQY | TRBJ2-3 | TRBV11-2
ASSFSRNTEAF | TRBJ1-1 | TRBV7-7
ASSPLGAGVTYEQY | TRBJ2-7 | TRBV18
ASSFTGQGAGGGYT | TRBJ1-2 | TRBV28
ASSFPGLAGGPFYNEQF | TRBJ2-1 | TRBV7-2
ASSTTLALFTDTQY | TRBJ2-3 | TRBV9
ASSMTDRVGGYT | TRBJ1-2 | TRBV5-4
SVGAGSSNEQF | TRBJ2-1 | TRBV29-1
ATSRDEQAYGYT | TRBJ1-2 | TRBV15
ASSLRTQYEQY | TRBJ2-7 | TRBV7-2
ASSTLAGGPDEQF | TRBJ2-1 | TRBV6-4
ARSGRWATGELF | TRBJ2-2 | TRBV30
ASSLDQWSNQPQH | TRBJ1-5 | TRBV2
ASIEEAAGANVLT | TRBJ2-6 | TRBV2
ASSSGTGGETQY | TRBJ2-5 | TRBV7-6
ASSLFGQGNTEAF | TRBJ1-1 | TRBV7-2
ASSSLGDSVSYEQY | TRBJ2-7 | TRBV27